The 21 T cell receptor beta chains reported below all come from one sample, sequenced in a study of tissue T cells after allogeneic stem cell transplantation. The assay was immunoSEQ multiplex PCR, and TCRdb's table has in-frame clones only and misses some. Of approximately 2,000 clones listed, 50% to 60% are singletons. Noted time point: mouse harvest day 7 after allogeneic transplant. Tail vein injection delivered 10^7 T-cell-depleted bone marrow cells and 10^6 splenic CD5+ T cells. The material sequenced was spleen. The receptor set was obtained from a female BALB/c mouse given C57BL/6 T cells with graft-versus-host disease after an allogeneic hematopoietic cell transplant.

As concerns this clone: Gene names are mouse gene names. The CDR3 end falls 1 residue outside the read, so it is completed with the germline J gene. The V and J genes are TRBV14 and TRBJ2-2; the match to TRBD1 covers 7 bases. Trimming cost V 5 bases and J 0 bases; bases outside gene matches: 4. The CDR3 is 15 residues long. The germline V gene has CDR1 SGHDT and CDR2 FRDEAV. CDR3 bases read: TGTGCCAGCAGACACAGGGGCCCAAACACCGGGCAGCTCTAC. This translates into CASRHRGPNTGQLY. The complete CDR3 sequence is CASRHRGPNTGQLYF.

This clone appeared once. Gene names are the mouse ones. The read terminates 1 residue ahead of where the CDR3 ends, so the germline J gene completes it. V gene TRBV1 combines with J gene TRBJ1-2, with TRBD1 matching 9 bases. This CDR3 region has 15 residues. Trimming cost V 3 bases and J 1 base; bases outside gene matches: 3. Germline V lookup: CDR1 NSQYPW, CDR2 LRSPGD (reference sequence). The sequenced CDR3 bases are TGCACCTGCAGTGCTCGGGACAGGGTAAACTCCGACTACACC. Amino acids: CTCSARDRVNSDYT. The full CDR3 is CTCSARDRVNSDYTF.

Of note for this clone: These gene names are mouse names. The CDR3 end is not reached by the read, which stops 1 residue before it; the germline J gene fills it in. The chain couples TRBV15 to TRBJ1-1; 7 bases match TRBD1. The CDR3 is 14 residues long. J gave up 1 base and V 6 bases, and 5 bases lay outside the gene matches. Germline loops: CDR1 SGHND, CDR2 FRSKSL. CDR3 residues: CASRGDRINTEVFF. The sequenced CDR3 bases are TGTGCCAGCAGGGGGGACAGAATAAACACAGAAGTCTTC.

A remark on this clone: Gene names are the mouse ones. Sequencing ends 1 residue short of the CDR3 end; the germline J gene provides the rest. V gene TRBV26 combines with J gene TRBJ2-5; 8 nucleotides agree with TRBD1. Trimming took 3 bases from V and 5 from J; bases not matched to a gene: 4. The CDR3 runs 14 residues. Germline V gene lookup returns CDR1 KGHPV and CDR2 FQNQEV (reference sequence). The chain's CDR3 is CASSLPGTGDTQYF. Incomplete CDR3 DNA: TGTGCCAGCAGTCTTCCCGGGACAGGAGACACCCAGTAC.

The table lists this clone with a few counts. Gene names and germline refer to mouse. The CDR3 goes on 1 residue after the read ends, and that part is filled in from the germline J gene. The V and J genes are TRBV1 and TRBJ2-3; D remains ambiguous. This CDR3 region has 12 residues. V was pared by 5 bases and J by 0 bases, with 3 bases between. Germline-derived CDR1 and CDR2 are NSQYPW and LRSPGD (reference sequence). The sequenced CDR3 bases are TGCACCTGCAGTTCTAGTGCAGAAACGCTGTAT. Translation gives CTCSSSAETLY. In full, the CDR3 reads CTCSSSAETLYF.

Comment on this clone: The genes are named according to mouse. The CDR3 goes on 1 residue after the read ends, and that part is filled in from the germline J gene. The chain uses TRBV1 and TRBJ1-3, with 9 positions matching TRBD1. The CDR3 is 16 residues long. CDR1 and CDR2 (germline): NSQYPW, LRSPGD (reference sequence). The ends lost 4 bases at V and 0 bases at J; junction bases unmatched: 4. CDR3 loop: CTCSGPGQGSGNTLYF. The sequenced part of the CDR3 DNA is TGCACCTGCAGTGGACCGGGACAGGGTTCTGGAAATACGCTCTAT.

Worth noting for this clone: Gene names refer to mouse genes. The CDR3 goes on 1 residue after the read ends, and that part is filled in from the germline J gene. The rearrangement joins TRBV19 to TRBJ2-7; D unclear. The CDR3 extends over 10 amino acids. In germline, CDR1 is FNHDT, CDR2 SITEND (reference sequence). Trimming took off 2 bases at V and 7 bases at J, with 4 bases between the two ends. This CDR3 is CASSMTEQYF. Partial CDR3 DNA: TGTGCCAGCAGTATGACAGAACAGTAC.

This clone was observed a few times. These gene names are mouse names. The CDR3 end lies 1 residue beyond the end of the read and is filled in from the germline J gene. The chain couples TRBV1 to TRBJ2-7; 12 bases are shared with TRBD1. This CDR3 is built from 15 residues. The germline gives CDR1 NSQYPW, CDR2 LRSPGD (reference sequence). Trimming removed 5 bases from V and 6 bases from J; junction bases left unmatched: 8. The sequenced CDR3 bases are TGCACCTGCAGTATCTCCGGGACAGGGGGCGGTGAACAGTAC. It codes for CTCSISGTGGGEQY. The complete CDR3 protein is CTCSISGTGGGEQYF.

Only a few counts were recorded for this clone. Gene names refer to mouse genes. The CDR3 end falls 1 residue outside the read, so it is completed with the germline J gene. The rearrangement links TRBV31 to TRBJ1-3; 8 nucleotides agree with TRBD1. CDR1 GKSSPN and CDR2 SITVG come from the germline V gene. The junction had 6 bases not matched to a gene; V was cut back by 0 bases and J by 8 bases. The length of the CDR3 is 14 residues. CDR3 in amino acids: CAWSLDRGGDTLYF. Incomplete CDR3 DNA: TGTGCCTGGAGTCTAGACAGGGGAGGGGATACGCTCTAT. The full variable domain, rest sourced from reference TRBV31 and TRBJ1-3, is AQTIHQWPVAEIKAVGSPLSLGCTIKGKSSPNLYWYWQATGGTLQQLFYSITVGQVESVVQLNLSASRPKDDQFILSTEKLLLSHSGFYLCAWSLDRGGDTLYFGEGSRLIVV.

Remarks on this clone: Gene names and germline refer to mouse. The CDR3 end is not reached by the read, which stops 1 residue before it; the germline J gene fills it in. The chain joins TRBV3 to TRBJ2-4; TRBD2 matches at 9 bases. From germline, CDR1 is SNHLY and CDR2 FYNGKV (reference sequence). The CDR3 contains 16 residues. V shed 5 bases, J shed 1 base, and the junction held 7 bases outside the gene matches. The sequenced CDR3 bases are TGTGCCAGCAGCCCTCGACTGGGGGTTGGTCAAAACACCTTGTAC. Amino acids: CASSPRLGVGQNTLY. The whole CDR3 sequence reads CASSPRLGVGQNTLYF.

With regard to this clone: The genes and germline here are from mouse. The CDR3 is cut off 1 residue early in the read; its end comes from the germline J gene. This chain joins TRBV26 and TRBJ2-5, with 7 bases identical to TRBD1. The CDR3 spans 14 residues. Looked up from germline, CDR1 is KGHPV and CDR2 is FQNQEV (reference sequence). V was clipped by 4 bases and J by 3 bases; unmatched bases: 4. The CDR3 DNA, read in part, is TGTGCCAGCAGTCCGACAGGGAAACAAGACACCCAGTAC. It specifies CASSPTGKQDTQY. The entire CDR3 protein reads CASSPTGKQDTQYF.

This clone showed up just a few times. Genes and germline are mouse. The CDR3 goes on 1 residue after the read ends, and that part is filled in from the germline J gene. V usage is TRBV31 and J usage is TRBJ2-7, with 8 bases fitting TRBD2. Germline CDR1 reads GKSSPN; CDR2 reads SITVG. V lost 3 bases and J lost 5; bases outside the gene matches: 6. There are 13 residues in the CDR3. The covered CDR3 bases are TGTGCCTGGAGCCCTGACTGGGGCCATGAACAGTAC. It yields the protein CAWSPDWGHEQY. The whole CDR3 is CAWSPDWGHEQYF.

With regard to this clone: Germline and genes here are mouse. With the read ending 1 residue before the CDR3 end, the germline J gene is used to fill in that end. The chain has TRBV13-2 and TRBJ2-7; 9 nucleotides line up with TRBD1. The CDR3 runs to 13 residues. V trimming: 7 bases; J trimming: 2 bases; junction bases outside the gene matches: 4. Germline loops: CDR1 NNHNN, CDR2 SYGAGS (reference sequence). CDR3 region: CASSRQGAYEQYF. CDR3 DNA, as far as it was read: TGTGCCAGCAGTAGACAGGGGGCCTATGAACAGTAC.

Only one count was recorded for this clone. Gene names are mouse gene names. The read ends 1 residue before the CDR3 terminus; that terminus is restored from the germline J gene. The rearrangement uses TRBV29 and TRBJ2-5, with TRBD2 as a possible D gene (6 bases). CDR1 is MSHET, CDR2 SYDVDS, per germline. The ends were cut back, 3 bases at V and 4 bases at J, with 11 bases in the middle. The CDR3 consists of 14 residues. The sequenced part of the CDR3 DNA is TGTGCTAGCAGTTTGGGGGGTTTTAAAGACACCCAGTAC. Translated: CASSLGGFKDTQY. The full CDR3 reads CASSLGGFKDTQYF.

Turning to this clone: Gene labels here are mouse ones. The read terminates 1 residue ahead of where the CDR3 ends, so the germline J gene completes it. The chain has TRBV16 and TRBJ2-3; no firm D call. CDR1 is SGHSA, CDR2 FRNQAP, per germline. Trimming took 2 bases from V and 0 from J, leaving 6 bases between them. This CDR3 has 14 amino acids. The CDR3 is CASSLLSSAETLYF. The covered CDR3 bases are TGTGCAAGCAGCTTACTCAGTAGTGCAGAAACGCTGTAT.

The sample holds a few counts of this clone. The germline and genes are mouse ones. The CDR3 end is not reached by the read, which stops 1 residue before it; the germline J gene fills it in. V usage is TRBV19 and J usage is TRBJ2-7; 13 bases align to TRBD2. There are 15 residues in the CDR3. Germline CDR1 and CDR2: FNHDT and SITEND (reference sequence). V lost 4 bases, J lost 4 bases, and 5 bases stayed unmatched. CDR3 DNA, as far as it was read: TGTGCCAGCAGTCTGGACTGGGGGGGCTGGTATGAACAGTAC. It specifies CASSLDWGGWYEQY. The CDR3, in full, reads CASSLDWGGWYEQYF.

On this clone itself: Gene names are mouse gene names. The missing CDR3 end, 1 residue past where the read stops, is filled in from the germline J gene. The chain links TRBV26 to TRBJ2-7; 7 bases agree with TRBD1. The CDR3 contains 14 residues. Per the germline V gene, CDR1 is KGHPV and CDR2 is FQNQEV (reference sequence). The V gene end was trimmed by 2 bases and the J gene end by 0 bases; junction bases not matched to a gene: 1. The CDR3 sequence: CASSLPGGSYEQYF. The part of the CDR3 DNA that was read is TGTGCCAGCAGTCTGCCAGGGGGCTCCTATGAACAGTAC.

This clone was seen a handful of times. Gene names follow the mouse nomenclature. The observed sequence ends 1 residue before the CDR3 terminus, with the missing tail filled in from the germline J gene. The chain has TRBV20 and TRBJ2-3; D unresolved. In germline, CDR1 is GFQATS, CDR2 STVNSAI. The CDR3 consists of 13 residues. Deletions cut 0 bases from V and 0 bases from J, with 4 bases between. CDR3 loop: CGARDQSAETLYF. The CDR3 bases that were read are TGTGGTGCTAGGGACCAAAGTGCAGAAACGCTGTAT.

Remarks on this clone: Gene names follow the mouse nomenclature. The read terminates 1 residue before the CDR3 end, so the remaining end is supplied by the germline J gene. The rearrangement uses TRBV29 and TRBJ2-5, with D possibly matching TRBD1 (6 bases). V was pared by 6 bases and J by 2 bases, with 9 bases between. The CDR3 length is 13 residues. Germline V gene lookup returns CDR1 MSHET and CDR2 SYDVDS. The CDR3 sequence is CASSRDIQDTQYF. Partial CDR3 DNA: TGTGCTAGCAGCCGGGACATCCAAGACACCCAGTAC.

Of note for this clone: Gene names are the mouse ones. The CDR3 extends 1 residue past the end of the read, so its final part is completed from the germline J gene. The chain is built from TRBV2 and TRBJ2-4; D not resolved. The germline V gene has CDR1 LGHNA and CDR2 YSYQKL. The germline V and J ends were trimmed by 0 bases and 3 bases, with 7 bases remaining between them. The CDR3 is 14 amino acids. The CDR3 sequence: CASSQDWFQNTLYF. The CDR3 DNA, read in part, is TGTGCCAGCAGCCAAGACTGGTTCCAAAACACCTTGTAC.

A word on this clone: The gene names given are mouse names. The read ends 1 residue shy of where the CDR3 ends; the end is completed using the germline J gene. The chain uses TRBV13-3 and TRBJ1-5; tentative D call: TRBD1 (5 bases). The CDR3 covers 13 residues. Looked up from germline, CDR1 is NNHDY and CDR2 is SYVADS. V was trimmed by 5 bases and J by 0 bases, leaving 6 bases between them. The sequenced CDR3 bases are TGTGCCAGCAGGGACATTAACAACCAGGCTCCGCTT. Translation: CASRDINNQAPL. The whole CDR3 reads CASRDINNQAPLF.